These 2 T cell receptor beta chains were all obtained from the same sample, sequenced in a study of cytomegalovirus exposure and HLA in healthy donors. Primers for the PCR totalled 60 Vbeta and 13 Jbeta. Generated by immunoSEQ multiplex PCR, the TCRdb table keeps only in-frame clones and is missing some. The sample has approximately 280,000 clones; 86% are singletons. The sequencing input was PBMCs. Receptors were obtained from a man in his forties in good health and CMV-seropositive.

This rearrangement joins TRBV2 to TRBJ1-2; D remains ambiguous. The CDR3 has 16 amino acids. V lost 3 bases, J lost 7 bases, and 21 bases lay in between. Germline V gene data show CDR1 as SNHLY and CDR2 as FYNNEI. The CDR3 reads CASSDDNLWEVGGYTF. The CDR3 nucleotides read TGTGCCAGCAGTGATGATAATCTTTGGGAGGTCGGTGGCTACACCTTC. Looking up the rest from reference TRBV2 and TRBJ1-2 gives the full variable domain: EPEVTQTPSHQVTQMGQEVILRCVPISNHLYFYWYRQILGQKVEFLVSFYNNEISEKSEIFDDQFSVERPDGSNFTLKIRSTKLEDSAMYFCASSDDNLWEVGGYTFGSGTRLTVV.

The chain carries TRBV13 and TRBJ2-2; D gene ambiguous. Per germline, CDR1 PRHDT and CDR2 FYEKMQ (reference sequence). V gave up 5 bases and J gave up 3 bases, with 4 bases separating them. CDR3 length equals 12 residues. The DNA of the CDR3 is TGTGCCAGCAGCGCAGACACCGGGGAGCTGTTTTTT. Its protein product is CASSADTGELFF.